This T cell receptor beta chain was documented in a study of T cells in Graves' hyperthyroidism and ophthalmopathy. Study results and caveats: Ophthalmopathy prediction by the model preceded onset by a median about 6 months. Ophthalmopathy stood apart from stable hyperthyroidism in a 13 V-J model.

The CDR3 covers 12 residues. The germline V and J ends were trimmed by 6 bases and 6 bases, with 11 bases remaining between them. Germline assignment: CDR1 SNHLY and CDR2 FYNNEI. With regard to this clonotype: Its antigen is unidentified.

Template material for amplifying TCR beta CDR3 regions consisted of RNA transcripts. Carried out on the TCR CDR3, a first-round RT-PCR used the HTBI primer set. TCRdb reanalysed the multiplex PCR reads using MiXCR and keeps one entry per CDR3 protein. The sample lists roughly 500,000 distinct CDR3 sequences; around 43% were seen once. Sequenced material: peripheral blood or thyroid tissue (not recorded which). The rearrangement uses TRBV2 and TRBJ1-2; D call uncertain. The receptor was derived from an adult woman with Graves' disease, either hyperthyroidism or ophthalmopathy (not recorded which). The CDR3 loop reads CASRREFNGYTF. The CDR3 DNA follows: TGTGCCAGCAGACGGGAGTTCAATGGCTACACCTTC.